Shown below are 25 T cell receptor beta chains from a single sample sequenced in a study of shared clonotypes between healthy human individuals (dated by TCRdb to 2020 to 2021). The protocol used for the library was the immunoSEQ multiplex PCR assay. The clones in this table, taken by TCRdb from immuneACCESS, are in-frame only. Not every clone is retained; where verified, under half of the shortfall comes from an unresolved V gene, and the cause of the rest is unknown. In all, the sample holds roughly 1.5 million clones, and 98% of those were seen once. 0.4% to 0.55% of the sample goes to the ten largest clones. The sample was naive CD4+ T cells sorted from blood. In the paper's terms, the cell subset or site label means: CD45RA+ positively selected. The receptor source for this set is a young man in good health.

The chain recombines TRBV5-4 with TRBJ2-3, with 13 positions matching TRBD2. This CDR3 contains 18 residues. With V trimmed by 7 bases and J by 0 bases, 11 bases remained unmatched. Per germline, CDR1 SGHNT and CDR2 YYREEE (reference sequence). The CDR3 region has the DNA TGTGCCAGCCGCCACGGACTAGCGGGAGAGCAGAGCACAGATACGCAGTATTTT. It is translated as CASRHGLAGEQSTDTQYF.

The chain recombines TRBV5-4 with TRBJ2-5; D gene uncertain. Germline V lookup: CDR1 SGHNT, CDR2 YYREEE (reference sequence). This CDR3 has 15 amino acids. V lost 3 bases, J lost 2 bases, and 14 bases lay in between. The CDR3 nucleotides are TGTGCCAGCAGCTCCGAACCCTTAGTACAAGAGACCCAGTACTTC. Protein product: CASSSEPLVQETQYF. Full variable domain (remainder filled in from reference TRBV5-4 and TRBJ2-5): ETGVTQSPTHLIKTRGQQVTLRCSSQSGHNTVSWYQQALGQGPQFIFQYYREEENGRGNFPPRFSGLQFPNYSSELNVNALELDDSALYLCASSSEPLVQETQYFGPGTRLLVL.

The rearrangement links TRBV18 to TRBJ2-1, with 11 bases aligning to TRBD2. CDR1 and CDR2 (germline): KGHSH, LQKENI. The CDR3 is 16 amino acids. V lost 0 bases, J lost 13 bases, and 11 bases stayed unmatched. Written as DNA, the CDR3 is TGTGCCAGCTCACCACCCCTAGCGGGAGGAAGCTCAAATCAGTTCTTC. This codes for CASSPPLAGGSSNQFF. Full variable domain (outside the CDR3, taken from reference TRBV18 and TRBJ2-1): NAGVMQNPRHLVRRRGQEARLRCSPMKGHSHVYWYRQLPEEGLKFMVYLQKENIIDESGMPKERFSAEFPKEGPSILRIQQVVRGDSAAYFCASSPPLAGGSSNQFFGPGTRLTVL.

J is TRBJ2-1 and V is TRBV29-1, with 7 bases lining up with TRBD2. The CDR3 length is 13 residues. V lost 7 bases, J lost 3 bases, and 6 bases stayed unmatched. Germline CDR1 and CDR2: SQVTM and ANQGSEA. CDR3 sequence (DNA): TGCAGCGCCACTAGCGATTACTACAATGAGCAGTTCTTC. This codes for CSATSDYYNEQFF.

This clone was detected once. The V call is TRBV19, the J call TRBJ2-7; D call uncertain. V lost 2 bases to trimming and J lost 3 bases, with 5 bases between them. Germline V CDR1 and CDR2: LNHDA, SQIVND (reference sequence). This CDR3 is 12 amino acids long. The CDR3 bases are TGTGCCAGTAGTATAATCGGCTACGAGCAGTACTTC. Its translation is CASSIIGYEQYF.

V usage is TRBV7-8 and J usage is TRBJ2-7, with unresolved D. The V end was cut by 2 bases, the J end by 3 bases, with 14 bases between. This CDR3 region has 15 residues. Germline-derived CDR1 and CDR2 are SGHVS and FQNEAQ. This chain's CDR3 is CASSLYSGANYEQYF. The CDR3, as DNA: TGTGCCAGCAGCTTATATTCCGGAGCGAACTACGAGCAGTACTTC.

V usage is TRBV27 and J usage is TRBJ2-1, with 7 bases lining up with TRBD1. Germline loops: CDR1 MNHEY, CDR2 SMNVEV (reference sequence). This CDR3 spans 16 amino acids. V shed 6 bases, J shed 5 bases, and the junction held 13 bases outside the gene matches. The CDR3, as DNA: TGTGCCAGCAGCCTACAGCTGAGACAGGGAAACAATGAGCAGTTCTTC. It yields the protein CASSLQLRQGNNEQFF.

J is TRBJ2-1 and V is TRBV7-6; 8 bases line up with TRBD2. Per the germline V gene, CDR1 is SGHVS and CDR2 is FNYEAQ. CDR3 length equals 16 residues. V trimming: 5 bases; J trimming: 2 bases; junction bases outside the gene matches: 8. This chain's CDR3 is CASSPQLADTYNEQFF. CDR3 sequence (DNA): TGTGCCAGCAGCCCCCAACTAGCGGATACCTACAATGAGCAGTTCTTC. The whole variable domain, filled in from reference TRBV7-6 and TRBJ2-1, reads GAGVSQSPRYKVTKRGQDVALRCDPISGHVSLYWYRQALGQGPEFLTYFNYEAQQDKSGLPNDRFSAERPEGSISTLTIQRTEQRDSAMYRCASSPQLADTYNEQFFGPGTRLTVL.

The chain links TRBV6-5 to TRBJ2-7, with TRBD1 matching over 9 bases. The CDR3 covers 15 residues. V was pared by 8 bases and J by 0 bases, with 8 bases of the junction left unmatched. Germline CDR1 is MNHEY and CDR2 is SVGAGI. CDR3 region: CASSPRTGDSYEQYF. The DNA for the CDR3 is TGTGCCAGCTCACCCCGGACAGGGGACTCCTACGAGCAGTACTTC.

The CDR3 region has the DNA TGTGCCAGCAGGGACAGATTATCCTACGAGCAGTACTTC. It codes for CASRDRLSYEQYF. The genes are TRBV27 and TRBJ2-7; D is perhaps TRBD1 (6 bases). CDR1 and CDR2 from the germline V gene are MNHEY and SMNVEV (reference sequence). This CDR3 has 13 amino acids. The ends were cut back, 6 bases at V and 1 base at J, with 10 bases in the middle.

J is TRBJ2-1 and V is TRBV5-1, with unresolved D. This CDR3 is built from 14 residues. The V end lost 0 bases, the J end lost 8 bases, and 12 bases lay between the germline ends. Germline V gives CDR1 SGHRS, CDR2 YFSETQ. CDR3 residues: CASSLALVADEQFF. CDR3 bases: TGCGCCAGCAGCTTGGCCTTGGTCGCGGATGAGCAGTTCTTC.

The chain uses TRBV18 and TRBJ2-1; no clear D. Germline lookup yields CDR1 KGHSH and CDR2 LQKENI. The CDR3 is 14 residues long. Trimming cost V 5 bases and J 0 bases, with 8 bases left between them. CDR3 amino acids: CASSGQSSYNEQFF. CDR3 sequence (DNA): TGTGCCAGCTCAGGTCAGAGCTCCTACAATGAGCAGTTCTTC.

A word on this clone: Other DNA sequences within the sample encode an identical CDR3. The J gene is TRBJ1-1, the V gene TRBV2; D is undetermined. This CDR3 is 13 amino acids long. V lost 4 bases and J 0 bases, leaving 6 bases between the germline ends. CDR1 is SNHLY and CDR2 is FYNNEI in the germline V gene. The CDR3 DNA is TGTGCCAGCAGTGTAAAAATGAACACTGAAGCTTTCTTT. This gives the protein CASSVKMNTEAFF.

The V call is TRBV19, the J call TRBJ2-2; D is uncertain. Germline CDR1 reads LNHDA; CDR2 reads SQIVND (reference sequence). The V end lost 2 bases, the J end lost 0 bases, and 7 bases lay between the germline ends. This CDR3 comprises 15 residues. CDR3 bases: TGTGCCAGTAGTATATCGAACGCGAACACCGGGGAGCTGTTTTTT. It encodes CASSISNANTGELFF.

The chain uses TRBV9 and TRBJ2-7, with D possibly TRBD2 on 6 matching bases. The CDR3 totals 12 residues. Germline V lookup: CDR1 SGDLS, CDR2 YYNGEE. Trimming took off 4 bases at V and 6 bases at J, with 11 bases between the two ends. CDR3 sequence reads: CASSPTSGEQYF. The CDR3 nucleotides are TGTGCCAGCAGCCCGACTAGTGGCGAGCAGTACTTC.

The chain recombines TRBV27 with TRBJ1-5; maybe TRBD1 (5 bases). V was clipped by 4 bases and J by 6 bases, with 10 bases between them. Germline CDR1 and CDR2: MNHEY and SMNVEV (reference sequence). The CDR3 is 13 amino acids. As DNA, the CDR3 is TGTGCCAGCAGTTCTCTCAGGGCTCAGCCCCAGCATTTT. Protein sequence: CASSSLRAQPQHF.

The V call is TRBV11-2, the J call TRBJ1-5; D is undetermined. CDR1 is SGHAT, CDR2 FQNNGV, per germline. The V and J ends lost 1 base and 0 bases respectively, with 7 bases between them. CDR3 length: 15 amino acids. The DNA for the CDR3 is TGTGCCAGCAGCTTAGGATTCCGTAGCAATCAGCCCCAGCATTTT. Residues: CASSLGFRSNQPQHF.

The CDR3 DNA follows: TGTGCCAGCAGCTTGGGGGCAGGGTTTAGATTGTCGGCGGAAGCAGGCGAGCAGTACTTC. Residues: CASSLGAGFRLSAEAGEQYF. V and J are TRBV5-4 and TRBJ2-7, with D perhaps TRBD1 (5 bases). Germline CDR1 and CDR2: SGHNT and YYREEE (reference sequence). Trimming took 0 bases from V and 6 from J, leaving 31 bases between them. This CDR3 region has 20 residues.

V is TRBV6-6 and J is TRBJ1-5; 10 bases fit TRBD1. The CDR3 covers 14 residues. Germline CDR1 reads MNHNY; CDR2 reads SVGAGI (reference sequence). J gave up 9 bases and V 8 bases, and 10 bases lay outside the gene matches. CDR3 bases: TGTGCCAGCCGCCTGACAGGGGGCGGACGGCCCCAGCATTTT. It yields the protein CASRLTGGGRPQHF.

This clone came up once. This rearrangement joins TRBV30 to TRBJ2-5; no firm D call. Germline-derived CDR1 and CDR2 are GTSNPN and SVGIG (reference sequence). CDR3 length equals 13 residues. The V gene lost 4 bases and the J gene lost 5 bases, with 14 bases spanning the gap. CDR3 residues: CAWTPVGLETQYF. DNA of the CDR3: TGTGCCTGGACACCTGTAGGTTTGGAGACCCAGTACTTC.

Remarks on this clone: Other DNA sequences within the sample encode an identical CDR3. This sequence joins TRBV18 and TRBJ2-7, with TRBD1 matching 7 bases. CDR1 is KGHSH, CDR2 LQKENI, per germline. V lost 6 bases to trimming and J lost 6 bases; unmatched junction nucleotides: 8. This CDR3 contains 13 residues. The CDR3: CASSSQGFGEQYF. CDR3 nucleotides: TGTGCCAGCTCTTCACAGGGGTTCGGCGAGCAGTACTTC. Based on the CDR3 plus reference TRBV18 and TRBJ2-7, the full variable domain is NAGVMQNPRHLVRRRGQEARLRCSPMKGHSHVYWYRQLPEEGLKFMVYLQKENIIDESGMPKERFSAEFPKEGPSILRIQQVVRGDSAAYFCASSSQGFGEQYFGPGTRLTVT.

The rearrangement joins TRBV30 to TRBJ1-1, with D possibly matching TRBD1 (6 bases). Per the germline V gene, CDR1 is GTSNPN and CDR2 is SVGIG (reference sequence). This CDR3 region has 14 residues. V lost 3 bases, J lost 8 bases, and 19 bases lay in between. CDR3 loop: CAWRGTGTPEEAFF. The DNA of the CDR3 is TGTGCCTGGAGGGGAACAGGGACTCCAGAAGAAGCTTTCTTT.

J is TRBJ2-4 and V is TRBV27; D remains ambiguous. V shed 8 bases and J shed 0 bases, with 8 bases lying between them. CDR3 length: 13 amino acids. Germline V lookup: CDR1 MNHEY, CDR2 SMNVEV (reference sequence). CDR3 coding DNA: TGTGCCAGCTATGGGTTAGCCAAAAACATTCAGTACTTC. It codes for CASYGLAKNIQYF.

The chain recombines TRBV28 with TRBJ2-7; 8 bases fit TRBD2. J was trimmed by 1 base and V by 1 base; bases with no gene match: 3. Germline V lookup: CDR1 MDHEN, CDR2 SYDVKM. There are 15 residues in the CDR3. CDR3 amino acids: CASSLSSGSSYEQYF. The CDR3 region has the DNA TGTGCCAGCAGTTTATCTAGCGGGTCATCCTACGAGCAGTACTTC.

V gene TRBV18 combines with J gene TRBJ2-5; tentative D call: TRBD2 (5 bases). This CDR3 is built from 16 residues. Between the trimmed V and J ends, which lost 0 bases and 1 base, there was a span of 12 bases. Germline values: CDR1 KGHSH, CDR2 LQKENI. The CDR3 DNA reads TGTGCCAGCTCACCACCGGGTGCGGGCCCCCAAGAGACCCAGTACTTC. Translated, it gives CASSPPGAGPQETQYF. Variable domain in full (rest from reference TRBV18 and TRBJ2-5): NAGVMQNPRHLVRRRGQEARLRCSPMKGHSHVYWYRQLPEEGLKFMVYLQKENIIDESGMPKERFSAEFPKEGPSILRIQQVVRGDSAAYFCASSPPGAGPQETQYFGPGTRLLVL.